These 13 T cell receptor beta chains originate from one sample sequenced in a study of cytomegalovirus exposure and HLA in healthy donors. Use of 60 Vbeta and 13 Jbeta primers characterized the PCR. This table comes from immunoSEQ multiplex PCR, and its TCRdb copy is limited to in-frame clones, with some not included. The sample shows 120,000 or so clones, more than 65% of them seen only once. Material for sequencing was PBMCs. These receptors were collected from a woman under 30 in good health and CMV-seronegative.

This clone was picked up a small number of times. The J gene is TRBJ2-2, the V gene TRBV2; a weak D match, TRBD2 (6 bases). The V end was cut by 3 bases, the J end by 5 bases, with 10 bases between. The germline V gene has CDR1 SNHLY and CDR2 FYNNEI. The CDR3 has 14 amino acids. CDR3 loop: CASSEWLATGELFF. The CDR3 nucleotides are TGTGCCAGCAGTGAGTGGCTAGCGACCGGGGAGCTGTTTTTT. The full variable domain, in which reference TRBV2 and TRBJ2-2 provide the parts outside the CDR3, is EPEVTQTPSHQVTQMGQEVILRCVPISNHLYFYWYRQILGQKVEFLVSFYNNEISEKSEIFDDQFSVERPDGSNFTLKIRSTKLEDSAMYFCASSEWLATGELFFGEGSRLTVL.

This chain uses TRBV6-1 with TRBJ2-1; D possibly corresponds to TRBD1 (6 bases). The CDR3 covers 15 residues. The germline V gene encodes CDR1 MNHNS and CDR2 SASEGT. Trimming stripped 6 bases from V and 7 bases from J, with 19 bases between. The DNA of the CDR3 is TGTGCCAGCAGATCACAGGGAATCCCCACAAATGAGCAGTTCTTC. It is translated as CASRSQGIPTNEQFF.

The chain employs TRBV6-1 and TRBJ2-2; 11 bases match TRBD2. CDR1 and CDR2 from the germline V gene are MNHNS and SASEGT. CDR3 size: 14 residues. V dropped 4 bases and J dropped 7; count of bases not matched to a gene: 2. The CDR3 is CASSVLAGGGELFF. The CDR3 nucleotides read TGTGCCAGCAGTGTGCTAGCGGGAGGCGGGGAGCTGTTTTTT.

The CDR3 DNA reads as TGTGCCAGCAGCCCGAGGGAGGATAGCAATCAGCCCCAGCATTTT. Residues: CASSPREDSNQPQHF. The chain combines TRBV7-8 with TRBJ1-5; D remains unclear. The CDR3 extends over 15 amino acids. CDR1 is SGHVS and CDR2 is FQNEAQ in the germline V gene. Trimming removed 5 bases from V and 0 bases from J, with 11 bases in between.

J is TRBJ2-1 and V is TRBV30, with 9 bases fitting TRBD2. The CDR3 runs to 15 residues. Germline V gene sequence: CDR1 GTSNPN, CDR2 SVGIG (reference sequence). V trimming: 5 bases; J trimming: 9 bases; junction bases outside the gene matches: 14. This chain's CDR3 is CAWGGLAGEGGEQFF. For the CDR3, the DNA is TGTGCCTGGGGTGGTTTAGCGGGGGAAGGGGGTGAGCAGTTCTTC.

The rearrangement joins TRBV6-1 to TRBJ2-7; D may be TRBD1 (6 bases). The CDR3 is made up of 14 amino acids. Between the trimmed V and J ends, which lost 7 bases and 3 bases, there was a span of 16 bases. Germline CDR1 and CDR2: MNHNS and SASEGT. The CDR3 spells CASTLPGTLYEQYF. DNA of the CDR3: TGTGCCAGCACCCTGCCGGGGACACTCTACGAGCAGTACTTC.

This clone was seen just once. The rearrangement joins TRBV4-1 to TRBJ2-7; 7 bases map to TRBD1. Trimming at V came to 6 bases and at J to 5 bases, leaving 7 bases not matched to a gene. From germline, CDR1 is MGHRA and CDR2 YSYEKL. The CDR3 runs 13 residues. CDR3 in DNA: TGCGCCAGCAGACTCGGGACAGTCGACGAGCAGTACTTC. Translating it yields CASRLGTVDEQYF.

This chain uses TRBV11-2 with TRBJ2-2, with D possibly TRBD1 on 5 matching bases. CDR1 and CDR2 (germline): SGHAT, FQNNGV. V was clipped by 2 bases and J by 7 bases, with 11 bases between them. The CDR3 consists of 14 residues. The DNA for the CDR3 is TGTGCCAGCAGCTTATGGGGCGTAGACGGGGAGCTGTTTTTT. It specifies CASSLWGVDGELFF.

The rearrangement joins TRBV7-2 to TRBJ1-3, with a weak D call TRBD1 (6 bases). Trimming took off 3 bases at V and 0 bases at J, with 12 bases between the two ends. The germline V gene has CDR1 SGHTA and CDR2 FQGNSA. This CDR3 has 16 residues. CDR3 DNA sequence: TGTGCCAGCAGCTTCCGACAGGCCCCCTCTGGAAACACCATATATTTT. This sequence encodes CASSFRQAPSGNTIYF.

The chain recombines TRBV5-4 with TRBJ2-7, with 10 nucleotides matching TRBD1. Germline V gene data show CDR1 as SGHNT and CDR2 as YYREEE (reference sequence). The length of the CDR3 is 15 residues. The V segment lost 4 bases and the J segment 5 bases; nucleotides outside the gene matches: 9. The CDR3 loop is CASSKTGGSVHEQYF. The CDR3 DNA sequence: TGTGCCAGCAGCAAGACAGGGGGCTCCGTCCACGAGCAGTACTTC.

The chain recombines TRBV4-1 with TRBJ1-1; D is uncertain. The CDR3 spans 15 residues. V lost 0 bases and J 6 bases, leaving 14 bases between the germline ends. The V gene's germline CDR1 is MGHRA and CDR2 YSYEKL. Here the CDR3 reads CASSQEVRRKSEAFF. CDR3 DNA sequence: TGCGCCAGCAGCCAAGAGGTTAGGAGAAAGTCTGAAGCTTTCTTT.

The V gene is TRBV23-1, the J gene TRBJ2-4; a possible D gene is TRBD2 (6 bases). TRBV23-1 is an ORF, with its function uncertain. This CDR3 region has 17 residues. The V gene lost 3 bases and the J gene lost 3 bases, with 18 bases spanning the gap. The CDR3 sequence: CASSHHPRDLGKNIQYF. CDR3 coding DNA: TGCGCCAGCAGTCATCATCCCCGGGACTTGGGCAAAAACATTCAGTACTTC.

The chain is built from TRBV2 and TRBJ1-1; maybe TRBD1 (6 bases). The V end lost 7 bases, the J end lost 4 bases, and 7 bases lay between the germline ends. Germline values: CDR1 SNHLY, CDR2 FYNNEI. This CDR3 has 11 residues. The CDR3: CASTRGTEAFF. The CDR3 bases are TGTGCCAGCACCAGGGGCACTGAAGCTTTCTTT.